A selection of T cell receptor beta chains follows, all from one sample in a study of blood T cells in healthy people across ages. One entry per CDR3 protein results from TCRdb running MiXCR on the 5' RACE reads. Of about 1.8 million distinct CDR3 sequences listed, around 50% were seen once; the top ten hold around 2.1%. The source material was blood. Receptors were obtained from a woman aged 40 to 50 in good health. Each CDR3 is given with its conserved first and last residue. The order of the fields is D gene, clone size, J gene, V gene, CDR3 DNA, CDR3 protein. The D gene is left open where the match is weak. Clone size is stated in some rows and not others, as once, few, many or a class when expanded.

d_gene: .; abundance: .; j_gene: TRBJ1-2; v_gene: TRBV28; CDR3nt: TGTGCCATTTGGGGGCGACCGTATGGCTACACCTTC; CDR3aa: CAIWGRPYGYTF
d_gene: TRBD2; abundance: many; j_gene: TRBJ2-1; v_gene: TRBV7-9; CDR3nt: TGTGCCAGCAGCCCCCAAACGGGACTAGCGGGGAATGAGCAGTTCTTC; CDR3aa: CASSPQTGLAGNEQFF
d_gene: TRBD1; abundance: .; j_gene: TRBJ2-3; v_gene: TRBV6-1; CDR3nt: TGTGCCAGCAGCAGGGGGATGATAGCGCCGAGTGCTAGCACAGATACGCAGTATTTT; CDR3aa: CASSRGMIAPSASTDTQYF
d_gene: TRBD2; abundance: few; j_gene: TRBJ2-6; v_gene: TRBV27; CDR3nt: TGTGCCAGCACCCCTTGGGGTAGCGGGGGGGCCTCTGGGGCCAACGTCCTGACTTTC; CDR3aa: CASTPWGSGGASGANVLTF
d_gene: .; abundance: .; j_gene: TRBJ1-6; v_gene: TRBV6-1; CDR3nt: TGTGCCAGCACGGGAACTCCGACCCTCCACTTT; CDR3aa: CASTGTPTLHF
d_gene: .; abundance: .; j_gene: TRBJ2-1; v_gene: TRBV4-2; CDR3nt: TGTGCCAGCAGCCAAGGGGTCGGCCGGGACTCGCCAGCCTTCTACAATGAGCAGTTCTTC; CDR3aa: CASSQGVGRDSPAFYNEQFF
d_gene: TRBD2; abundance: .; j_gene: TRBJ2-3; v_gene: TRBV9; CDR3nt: TGTGCCAGCAGCGTAGGACCAGCGGGGGAGACCACAGATACGCAGTATTTT; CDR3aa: CASSVGPAGETTDTQYF
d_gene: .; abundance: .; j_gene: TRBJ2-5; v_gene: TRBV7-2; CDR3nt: TGTGCCAGCAGCGGTCCTGCGAAGACCCAGTACTTC; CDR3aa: CASSGPAKTQYF
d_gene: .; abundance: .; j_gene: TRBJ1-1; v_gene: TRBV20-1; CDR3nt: TGCAGTGCTACCATTCCCGGGGGCCTGAACACTGAAGCTTTCTTT; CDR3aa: CSATIPGGLNTEAFF
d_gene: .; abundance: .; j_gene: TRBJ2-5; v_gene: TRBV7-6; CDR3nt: TGTGCCAGCAGCCCCGGGACATTCCTTGAGCAGTACTTC; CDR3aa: CASSPGTFLEQYF
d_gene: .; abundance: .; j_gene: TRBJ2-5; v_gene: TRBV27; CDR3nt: TGTGCCAGCAAAGTTGGAGGGGGCTCCCAAGAGACCCAGTACTTC; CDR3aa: CASKVGGGSQETQYF
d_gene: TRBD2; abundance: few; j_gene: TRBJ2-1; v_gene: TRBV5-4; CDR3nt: TGTGCCAGCAGCTTGGCGGGGGGGGTTCGAGATGAGCAGTTCTTC; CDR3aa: CASSLAGGVRDEQFF
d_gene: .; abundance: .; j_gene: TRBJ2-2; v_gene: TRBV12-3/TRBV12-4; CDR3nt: TGTGCCAGCAGTCGAATAGGGTCCGGCACCGGGGAGCTGTTTTTT; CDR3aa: CASSRIGSGTGELFF
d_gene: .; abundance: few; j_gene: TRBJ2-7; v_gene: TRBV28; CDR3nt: TGTGCCAGCAGCCGTGGGGGGACATCCTTCTACGAGCAGTACTTC; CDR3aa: CASSRGGTSFYEQYF
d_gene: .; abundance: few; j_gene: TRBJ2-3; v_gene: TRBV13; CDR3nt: TGTGCCAGCAGCTTACGGTTTAATAGACCCGATACGCAGTATTTT; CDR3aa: CASSLRFNRPDTQYF
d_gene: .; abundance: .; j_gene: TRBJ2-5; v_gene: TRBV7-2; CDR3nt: TGTGCCAGCAGCTTATCCCCCGTCCAAGAGACCCAGTACTTC; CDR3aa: CASSLSPVQETQYF
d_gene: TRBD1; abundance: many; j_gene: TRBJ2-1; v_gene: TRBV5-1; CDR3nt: TGCGCCAGCAGCTGGACAGGCGATGAGCAGTTCTTC; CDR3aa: CASSWTGDEQFF
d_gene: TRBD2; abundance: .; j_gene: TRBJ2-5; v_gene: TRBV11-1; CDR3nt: TGTGCCAGCAGCTCCTCCGGGACTAGCGGGGGGAAGACCCAGTACTTC; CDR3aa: CASSSSGTSGGKTQYF
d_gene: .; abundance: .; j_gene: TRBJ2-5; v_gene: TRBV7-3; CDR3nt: TGTGCCAGCAGCCCCTCGGCGGGGCGCGTGGAGACCCAGTACTTC; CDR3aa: CASSPSAGRVETQYF
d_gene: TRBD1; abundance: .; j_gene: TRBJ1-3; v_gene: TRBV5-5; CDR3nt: TGTGCCAGCAGTTCCACAGGGGATCTGTCGAACACCATATATTTT; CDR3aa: CASSSTGDLSNTIYF
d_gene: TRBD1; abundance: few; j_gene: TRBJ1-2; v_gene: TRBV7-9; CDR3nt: TGTGCCAGCAGCCCTCGTGGGACAGAAAACTATGGCTACACCTTC; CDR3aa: CASSPRGTENYGYTF
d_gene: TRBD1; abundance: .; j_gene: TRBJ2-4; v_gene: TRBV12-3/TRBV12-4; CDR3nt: TGTGCCAGCAGCACTTCAGGGGGCGGCATTCAGTACTTC; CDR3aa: CASSTSGGGIQYF
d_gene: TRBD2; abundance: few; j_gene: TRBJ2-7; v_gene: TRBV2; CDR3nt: TGTGCCAGCAGTGAATCTGCTAGCGGGCTCTACGAGCAGTACTTC; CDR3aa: CASSESASGLYEQYF
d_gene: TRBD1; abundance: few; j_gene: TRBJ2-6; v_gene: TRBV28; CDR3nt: TGTGCCAGCAGTCTTGACCTATCAAACAGGGGCTCTGGGGCCAACGTCCTGACTTTC; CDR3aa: CASSLDLSNRGSGANVLTF
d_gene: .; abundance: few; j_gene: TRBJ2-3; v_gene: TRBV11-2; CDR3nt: TGTGCCAGCAGCTCCCGTTTGGGGCCACTGAGCACAGATACGCAGTATTTT; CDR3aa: CASSSRLGPLSTDTQYF
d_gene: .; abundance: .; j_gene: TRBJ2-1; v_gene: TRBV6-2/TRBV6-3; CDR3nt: TGTGCCAGCAAGGACCAGACCTATGAGCAGTTCTTC; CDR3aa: CASKDQTYEQFF
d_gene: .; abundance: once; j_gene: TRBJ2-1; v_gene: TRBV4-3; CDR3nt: TGCGCCAGCAGCTCGGACCTGCAAGTAGGTTACAATGAGCAGTTCTTC; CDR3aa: CASSSDLQVGYNEQFF
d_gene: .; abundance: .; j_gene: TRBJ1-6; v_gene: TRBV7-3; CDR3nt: TGTGCCAGCAGCTTAAAAGCAGCCGGGACACCCCTACACTTT; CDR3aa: CASSLKAAGTPLHF
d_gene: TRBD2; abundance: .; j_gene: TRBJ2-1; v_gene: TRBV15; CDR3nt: TGTGCCACCAGCAGAGAAGGCGGGGGGGCCCTCAATGAGCAGTTCTTC; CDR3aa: CATSREGGGALNEQFF
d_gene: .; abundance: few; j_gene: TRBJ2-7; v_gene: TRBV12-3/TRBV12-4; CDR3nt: TGTGCCAGCAGTTGGTCCCAGGGCCCCTACGAGCAGTACTTC; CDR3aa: CASSWSQGPYEQYF
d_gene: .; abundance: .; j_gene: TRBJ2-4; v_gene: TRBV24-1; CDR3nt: TGTGCCACCAGGGGACGGGGGACGGGGGAGCAGTACTTC; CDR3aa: CATRGRGTGEQYF
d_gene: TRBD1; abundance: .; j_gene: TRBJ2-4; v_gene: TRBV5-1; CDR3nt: TGCGCCAGCAGCCCACCGGGACAGCCGGAAGGGACCTTAGCCAAAAACATTCAGTACTTC; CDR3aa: CASSPPGQPEGTLAKNIQYF
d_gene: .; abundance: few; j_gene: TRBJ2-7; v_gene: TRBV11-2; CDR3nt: TGTGCCAGCACCTCGACCGTTTATAGCTCCTACGAGCAGTACTTC; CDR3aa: CASTSTVYSSYEQYF
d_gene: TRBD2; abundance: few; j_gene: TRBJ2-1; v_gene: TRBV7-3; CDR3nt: TGTGCCAGCAGCTTAGGTTCCGGGACTAGCGGGGGGGGACGCAATGAGCAGTTCTTC; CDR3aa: CASSLGSGTSGGGRNEQFF
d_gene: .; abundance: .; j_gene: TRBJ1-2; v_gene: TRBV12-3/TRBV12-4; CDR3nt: TGTGCCAGCAGCGCAGGGGTTGGCTACACCTTC; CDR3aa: CASSAGVGYTF